This T cell receptor beta chain was sequenced in a study of blood T cell repertoires in COVID-19. Per the germline V gene, CDR1 is KGHSH and CDR2 is LQKENI. The CDR3 runs 13 residues. V gave up 8 bases and J gave up 4 bases, with 14 bases separating them. This clone occurred once. How the authors handled the data: Estimation of nucleated cell counts relied on the amplification of reference gene primers. Sequenced by immunoSEQ multiplex PCR; TCRdb stores in-frame clones only, minus some. Clone size and the V and J calls come from that table; the DNA yielded D and trimming. The sample has approximately 88,000 clones; approximately 80% are singletons.

This chain joins TRBV18 and TRBJ1-1; tentative D call: TRBD1 (5 bases). This TCR was sampled from a woman older than 75 with acute or convalescent COVID-19. The sequencing sample was made of peripheral blood. The CDR3 DNA sequence: TGTGCCAGCCTTCAGGGTTTCGGCACTGAAGCTTTCTTT. Amino acids: CASLQGFGTEAFF. The variable domain in full, completed from reference TRBV18 and TRBJ1-1, reads NAGVMQNPRHLVRRRGQEARLRCSPMKGHSHVYWYRQLPEEGLKFMVYLQKENIIDESGMPKERFSAEFPKEGPSILRIQQVVRGDSAAYFCASLQGFGTEAFFGQGTRLTVV.